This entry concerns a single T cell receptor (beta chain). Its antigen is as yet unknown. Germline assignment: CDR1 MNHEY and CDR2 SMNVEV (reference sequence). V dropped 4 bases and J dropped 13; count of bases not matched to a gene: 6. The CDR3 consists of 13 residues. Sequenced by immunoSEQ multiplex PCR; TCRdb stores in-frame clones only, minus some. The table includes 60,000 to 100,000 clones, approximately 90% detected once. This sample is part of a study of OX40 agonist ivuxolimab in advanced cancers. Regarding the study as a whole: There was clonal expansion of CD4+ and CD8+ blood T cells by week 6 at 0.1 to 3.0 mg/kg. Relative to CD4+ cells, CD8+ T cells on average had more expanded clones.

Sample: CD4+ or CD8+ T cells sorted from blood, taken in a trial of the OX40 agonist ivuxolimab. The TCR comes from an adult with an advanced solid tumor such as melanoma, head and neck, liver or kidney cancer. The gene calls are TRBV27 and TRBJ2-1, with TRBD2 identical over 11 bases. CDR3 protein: CASSSLTSGTQFF. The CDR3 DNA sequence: TGTGCCAGCAGTTCCCTGACTAGCGGGACACAGTTCTTC.